Given below is one T cell receptor beta chain in context. The PCR made use of 60 Vbeta and 13 Jbeta primers. Clones were sequenced by immunoSEQ multiplex PCR, and TCRdb holds only the in-frame ones, with some missing. This sample has about 94,000 clones, with 79% found just once. The sample is drawn from a study of cytomegalovirus exposure and HLA in healthy donors. The CDR3 runs 16 residues. In germline, CDR1 is MDHEN, CDR2 SYDVKM. V lost 5 bases, J lost 6 bases, and 11 bases stayed unmatched. Sequencing used PBMCs. This clonotype originated in a woman in her 40s in good health and CMV-seronegative. This chain joins TRBV28 and TRBJ1-5; 9 bases match TRBD1. The CDR3 loop is CASSLRGGQGGQPQHF. Written as DNA, the CDR3 is TGTGCCAGCAGTCTTCGGGGGGGACAGGGAGGTCAGCCCCAGCATTTT. Drawing the rest from reference TRBV28 and TRBJ1-5, the complete variable domain is DVKVTQSSRYLVKRTGEKVFLECVQDMDHENMFWYRQDPGLGLRLIYFSYDVKMKEKGDIPEGYSVSREKKERFSLILESASTNQTSMYLCASSLRGGQGGQPQHFGDGTRLSIL.